This TCR beta chain was recorded in a study of T cells in localized non-small cell lung cancer. Study-level findings and limits: Owing to sequencing of a solitary tumor region, heterogeneity cannot be discounted. Uninvolved adjacent lung, not tumor, had the highest T cell clonality. Elevated circulating T cell density in blood was associated with longer overall survival.

Profiling relied on immunoSEQ multiplex PCR, and the TCRdb table lists in-frame clones only, not all of them. The sample shows roughly 6,300 clones, about 15% of them seen only once. Worth noting for this clone: Its antigen is as yet unknown.

Investigators took adjacent lung free of atypia at least 2 cm from the tumor margin. The clonotype originates from a male donor at least 60 years old with stage II squamous cell lung carcinoma. The specimen comprised normal lung tissue next to the tumor, sampled before any cancer treatment.

The CDR3 sequence is CASSQGPAMNTEAFF. The CDR3 region has the DNA TGTGCCAGCAGCCAAGGACCAGCCATGAACACTGAAGCTTTCTTT. V and J are TRBV11-3 and TRBJ1-1, with no clear D. Deletions cut 5 bases from V and 0 bases from J, with 13 bases between. This CDR3 is 15 amino acids long. CDR1 is SGHNT and CDR2 is YENEEA in the germline V gene.